This note documents a single T cell receptor (beta chain) sequence. The antigen is undetermined. Time point specified: baseline pretreatment blood. Regarding treatment: 15 Gy SBRT to primary tumor, nephrectomy 4 weeks later. Radiation-treated patients gave blood at baseline, week 2 and week 4. The sample originates from a study of radiation and T cells in renal cell carcinoma. About the research overall: Nephrectomy followed 15 Gy stereotactic body radiation by 4 weeks.

Trimming stripped 5 bases from V and 2 bases from J, with 13 bases between. This CDR3 region has 15 residues. From germline, CDR1 is SGHTA and CDR2 FQGNSA. Whole-study results and caveats: Top tumor clonotypes rose in blood 2 weeks post-radiation, then contracted. Pretreatment tumor biopsies were lacking, so baseline clonotypes are unknown.

The table came from immunoSEQ multiplex PCR; TCRdb's copy has only in-frame clones and leaves some out. The table records 20,000 to 25,000 clones, about 80% of them present only once. This receptor was identified in a man aged 55 to 70 with renal cell carcinoma. This chain links TRBV7-2 with TRBJ1-5; weak D call: TRBD1 (5 bases). The source was blood, collected from a patient whose treatment included radiotherapy and nephrectomy. The CDR3 loop reads CASSTGRRGNQPQHF. CDR3 sequence (DNA): TGTGCCAGCAGCACGGGACGGCGAGGCAATCAGCCCCAGCATTTT.